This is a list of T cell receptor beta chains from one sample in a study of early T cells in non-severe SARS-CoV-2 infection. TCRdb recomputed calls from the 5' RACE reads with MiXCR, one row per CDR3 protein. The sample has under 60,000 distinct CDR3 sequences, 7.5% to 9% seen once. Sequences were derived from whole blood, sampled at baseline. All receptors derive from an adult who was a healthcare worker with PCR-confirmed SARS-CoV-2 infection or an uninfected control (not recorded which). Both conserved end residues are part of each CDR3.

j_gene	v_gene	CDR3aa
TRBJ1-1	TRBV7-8	CASVTGQGPNTEAFF
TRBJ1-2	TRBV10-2	CASRPGLQGGYTF
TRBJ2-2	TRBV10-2	CASSYRGAGNTGELFF
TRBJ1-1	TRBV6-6	CASSYSTEAFF
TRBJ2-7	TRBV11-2	CASSLGVGGEQYF
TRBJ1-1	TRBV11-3	CASSLGGTGGTEAFF
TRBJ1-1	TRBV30	CAWSETGPEAFF
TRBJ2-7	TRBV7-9	CASSLGTGQGSEQYF
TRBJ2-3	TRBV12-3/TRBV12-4	CASSLVSGAVRDTDTQYF
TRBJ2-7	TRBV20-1	CSARDPSRSEDSEQYF
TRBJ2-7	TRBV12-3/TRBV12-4	CASSSGLAGVDEQYF
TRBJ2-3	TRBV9	CASSFMDLDTQYF
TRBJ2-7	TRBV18	CASSEGPPLEQYF
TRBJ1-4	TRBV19	CASSIASKNNEKLFF
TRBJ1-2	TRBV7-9	CASSPTASTYGYTF